This T cell receptor beta chain was recorded in a study of cytomegalovirus exposure and HLA in healthy donors. This PCR relied on a set of 60 Vbeta primers and 13 Jbeta primers. Measured with immunoSEQ multiplex PCR; TCRdb has only the in-frame clones, and not every one. Altogether 110,000 to 150,000 clones are present, around 75% being singletons, with the ten largest covering 1.5% to 2%. Study-level findings and limits: Highly shared sequence variants in one cluster were likely a sequencing artifact. Specific recognition of CMV antigens was confirmed in vitro for a few chains (all CMV-associated). Overall, about 160 TCR beta chains were annotated as cytomegalovirus-associated. The study dropped some indistinguishable V segments, TRBV6-2 and TRBV6-3 among them.

Of note for this clone: The antigen remains unidentified.

This CDR3 region has 19 residues. V lost 1 base and J lost 0, with 18 bases in between. From germline, CDR1 is LGHNA and CDR2 YNFKEQ. The sequence was obtained from a woman aged 25 to 39 in good health and CMV-seronegative. The chain carries TRBV4-2 and TRBJ2-2, with D possibly TRBD2 on 7 matching bases. Sequenced sample: PBMCs. CDR3 coding DNA: TGTGCCAGCAGCCAAGTGGGGGGGCCCCTTAACTCGAACACCGGGGAGCTGTTTTTT. This gives the protein CASSQVGGPLNSNTGELFF.